This entry lists 28 T cell receptor beta chains sequenced from one sample in a study of blood T cell repertoires in COVID-19. Some clones are missing from TCRdb's copy, which holds only in-frame ones; the method was immunoSEQ multiplex PCR. The sample gives 180,000 or so clones, 85% of which show up once; 5% to 8% is in the top ten. Sequenced material: PBMCs or T cells enriched from blood (not recorded which). The receptors stem from a man aged 40-49 years who had recovered from COVID-19.

The chain has TRBV28 and TRBJ1-1; D not certain. Deletions cut 5 bases from V and 0 bases from J, with 10 bases between. Germline values: CDR1 MDHEN, CDR2 SYDVKM. CDR3 length: 14 amino acids. This chain's CDR3 is CASSPFGLNTEAFF. CDR3 DNA: TGTGCCAGCAGTCCCTTTGGGCTGAACACTGAAGCTTTCTTT.

The chain combines TRBV10-3 with TRBJ1-2; TRBD1 might be the D (6 bases). The CDR3 is 14 residues long. Trimming removed 2 bases at V and 6 bases at J, with 13 bases between. CDR1 is ENHRY, CDR2 SYGVKD, per germline. In DNA, the CDR3 is TGTGCCATCAGTGAGCCCCCGGACAGAAATGGCTACACCTTC. This codes for CAISEPPDRNGYTF.

About this clone: Other DNA sequences from this sample encode an identical CDR3 as well. The V call is TRBV6-5, the J call TRBJ2-7; 8 bases are shared with TRBD2. V was clipped by 0 bases and J by 1 base; unmatched bases: 2. Germline V gives CDR1 MNHEY, CDR2 SVGAGI. The CDR3 is 15 residues long. The CDR3 coding sequence is TGTGCCAGCAGTTACTCGAGCGGGGGATCCTACGAGCAGTACTTC. Translating it yields CASSYSSGGSYEQYF.

This clone was recorded at least ten times. J is TRBJ1-5 and V is TRBV28, with TRBD1 matching over 8 bases. The V gene end was trimmed by 4 bases and the J gene end by 1 base; junction bases not matched to a gene: 12. The CDR3 sequence is 18 residues long. Germline CDR1 reads MDHEN; CDR2 reads SYDVKM. CDR3 in DNA: TGTGCCAGCAGTTCCGGACAGGGAAGATATAGAAGCAATCAGCCCCAGCATTTT. As protein: CASSSGQGRYRSNQPQHF.

The V gene is TRBV15, the J gene TRBJ2-7; TRBD2 matches at 8 bases. The length of the CDR3 is 14 residues. Germline V gene lookup returns CDR1 LNHNV and CDR2 YYDKDF (reference sequence). V shed 5 bases, J shed 3 bases, and the junction held 6 bases outside the gene matches. The CDR3 loop reads CATSLGLAGYEQYF. As DNA, the CDR3 is TGTGCCACCAGCTTGGGTCTAGCGGGCTACGAGCAGTACTTC.

The V call is TRBV7-3, the J call TRBJ2-3; D might be TRBD2 (5 bases). Germline V CDR1 and CDR2: SGHTA, FQGTGA. Trimming left V 0 bases short and J 3 bases short, with 10 bases between. The CDR3 has 15 amino acids. The CDR3 loop is CASSLTPGKTDTQYF. In DNA, the CDR3 is TGTGCCAGCAGCTTAACGCCGGGAAAGACAGATACGCAGTATTTT.

The chain couples TRBV5-6 to TRBJ1-5; D is undetermined. This CDR3 is 13 amino acids long. Germline CDR1 reads SGHDT; CDR2 reads YYEEEE. V dropped 2 bases and J dropped 4 bases, with 7 bases sitting between them. The CDR3 is CASSLRSNQPQHF. The CDR3 DNA follows: TGTGCCAGCAGCTTACGCAGTAATCAGCCCCAGCATTTT.

This clone was seen a few times. Mismatch with germline at one junction end may stem from a read error. V and J are TRBV7-7 and TRBJ1-1; no clear D. The CDR3 has 13 residues. CDR1 SSHAT and CDR2 FNYEAQ come from the germline V gene (reference sequence). The CDR3 DNA follows: TGTGCTAGCAGCTTAAGTGTCGGAGCTGAAGCTTTCTTT. The encoded protein is CASSLSVGAEAFF.

The V call is TRBV2, the J call TRBJ1-4; the match to TRBD1 covers 7 bases. V shed 6 bases and J 1 base; nucleotides not matched to a gene: 5. In germline, CDR1 is SNHLY, CDR2 FYNNEI. The CDR3 extends over 15 amino acids. The CDR3 reads CASSARQGTNEKLFF. In DNA, the CDR3 is TGTGCCAGCAGCGCCAGACAGGGAACTAATGAAAAACTGTTTTTT.

V and J are TRBV6-5 and TRBJ2-7, with TRBD1 as a possible D gene (6 bases). The CDR3 is made up of 14 amino acids. The V and J ends lost 6 bases and 3 bases respectively, with 15 bases between them. Looked up from germline, CDR1 is MNHEY and CDR2 is SVGAGI. In DNA form, the CDR3 reads TGTGCCAGCAGCCCCAGGGACAAGCACTACGAGCAGTACTTC. This gives the protein CASSPRDKHYEQYF.

For the CDR3, the DNA is TGTGCCAGCAGCTTTGCGTCGGGACAGGGAACTCCCTACGAGCAGTACTTC. It yields the protein CASSFASGQGTPYEQYF. The chain uses TRBV11-2 and TRBJ2-7, with 9 bases that match TRBD1. Germline CDR1 is SGHAT and CDR2 is FQNNGV. With V trimmed by 3 bases and J by 2 bases, 11 bases remained unmatched. This CDR3 is built from 17 residues.

J is TRBJ1-6 and V is TRBV2; 8 nucleotides agree with TRBD1. The length of the CDR3 is 15 residues. With 7 bases clipped from V and 5 bases from J, the junction kept 7 bases outside the gene matches. The germline V gene encodes CDR1 SNHLY and CDR2 FYNNEI. The CDR3 region has the DNA TGTGCCAGCAACACGGACAGGGCAAATAATTCACCCCTCCACTTT. Protein product: CASNTDRANNSPLHF.

This sequence joins TRBV4-2 and TRBJ2-7; perhaps TRBD1 as D (6 bases). Between the trimmed V and J ends, which lost 2 bases and 4 bases, there was a span of 12 bases. CDR3 length: 14 residues. Germline V gene lookup returns CDR1 LGHNA and CDR2 YNFKEQ. The CDR3 protein is CASSQSGTKYEQYF. The CDR3 bases are TGTGCCAGCAGCCAATCCGGGACAAAATACGAGCAGTACTTC.

The table lists this clone with a count of one. V usage is TRBV19 and J usage is TRBJ1-1; D is ambiguous. V dropped 7 bases and J dropped 3 bases, with 18 bases sitting between them. The CDR3 spans 15 residues. The germline gives CDR1 LNHDA, CDR2 SQIVND (reference sequence). CDR3 sequence reads: CASTPKAGFDTEAFF. CDR3 in DNA: TGTGCCAGTACACCAAAGGCGGGGTTCGACACTGAAGCTTTCTTT.

The chain has TRBV7-9 and TRBJ1-4; TRBD1 aligns across 8 bases. J gave up 12 bases and V 5 bases, and 5 bases lay outside the gene matches. CDR1 is SEHNR and CDR2 is FQNEAQ in the germline V gene (reference sequence). This CDR3 spans 12 amino acids. The CDR3 sequence is CASSRTGQELFF. For the CDR3, the DNA is TGTGCCAGCAGCCGCACGGGACAGGAACTGTTTTTT.

This sequence joins TRBV7-2 and TRBJ1-5, with D possibly being TRBD1 (5 bases). The V gene's germline CDR1 is SGHTA and CDR2 FQGNSA. The CDR3 sequence is 14 residues long. The ends were cut back, 3 bases at V and 6 bases at J, with 12 bases in the middle. The CDR3 region is CASSLGGWAQPQHF. CDR3 nucleotides: TGTGCCAGCAGCTTGGGGGGTTGGGCTCAGCCCCAGCATTTT. The full variable domain, rest sourced from reference TRBV7-2 and TRBJ1-5, is GAGVSQSPSNKVTEKGKDVELRCDPISGHTALYWYRQSLGQGLEFLIYFQGNSAPDKSGLPSDRFSAERTGGSVSTLTIQRTQQEDSAVYLCASSLGGWAQPQHFGDGTRLSIL.

The V gene is TRBV5-1, the J gene TRBJ1-2; D is unresolved. Germline CDR1 is SGHRS and CDR2 is YFSETQ. The length of the CDR3 is 14 residues. V was shortened by 4 bases and J by 8 bases, with 18 bases between the two germline ends. The CDR3 DNA sequence: TGCGCCAGCAGCCCGAGCCGGGAGAAGGCAGGCTACACCTTC. It encodes CASSPSREKAGYTF.

The chain employs TRBV3-1 (or the pseudogene TRBV3-2) and TRBJ2-1, with TRBD2 matching 9 bases. The CDR3 runs 15 residues. Germline assignment: CDR1 LGHDT and CDR2 YNNKEL (reference sequence). With V trimmed by 3 bases and J by 5 bases, 5 bases remained unmatched. The CDR3 sequence is CASSQMRGGHNEQFF. CDR3 nucleotides: TGTGCCAGCAGCCAGATGCGGGGGGGCCACAATGAGCAGTTCTTC.

J is TRBJ2-7 and V is TRBV5-5; D is perhaps TRBD1 (5 bases). The CDR3 sequence is 15 residues long. Trimming pared 0 bases from V and 2 bases from J, leaving 12 bases between. The germline V gene has CDR1 SGHKS and CDR2 YYEKEE (reference sequence). DNA for the CDR3: TGTGCCAGCAGCTTGGCCCCGACAGATACCTACGAGCAGTACTTC. Translated, it gives CASSLAPTDTYEQYF. Full variable domain (remainder filled in from reference TRBV5-5 and TRBJ2-7): DAGVTQSPTHLIKTRGQQVTLRCSPISGHKSVSWYQQVLGQGPQFIFQYYEKEERGRGNFPDRFSARQFPNYSSELNVNALLLGDSALYLCASSLAPTDTYEQYFGPGTRLTVT.

CDR3 sequence (DNA): TGTGCCAGCGAAGCAGGGACATATAATTCACCCCTCCACTTT. Protein: CASEAGTYNSPLHF. This chain links TRBV2 with TRBJ1-6; D might be TRBD1 (6 bases). Per the germline V gene, CDR1 is SNHLY and CDR2 is FYNNEI. Trimming pared 8 bases from V and 4 bases from J, leaving 12 bases between. This CDR3 is 14 amino acids long. The full variable domain, its missing parts supplied by reference TRBV2 and TRBJ1-6, is EPEVTQTPSHQVTQMGQEVILRCVPISNHLYFYWYRQILGQKVEFLVSFYNNEISEKSEIFDDQFSVERPDGSNFTLKIRSTKLEDSAMYFCASEAGTYNSPLHFGNGTRLTVT.

The chain is built from TRBV6-5 and TRBJ2-7; TRBD2 is a possible D gene (5 bases). V lost 0 bases to trimming and J lost 1 base, with 13 bases between them. Germline CDR1 reads MNHEY; CDR2 reads SVGAGI. The CDR3 consists of 16 residues. This CDR3 is CASSYSAGPTSYEQYF. The CDR3, as DNA: TGTGCCAGCAGTTACTCGGCGGGCCCGACTTCCTACGAGCAGTACTTC.

V usage is TRBV12-3 or TRBV12-4 and J usage is TRBJ1-2; D remains ambiguous. Deletions cut 7 bases from V and 8 bases from J, with 14 bases between. The CDR3 consists of 12 residues. The CDR3 DNA is TGTGCCAGCACCACTTCTCCGATGGGCTACACCTTC. Its protein product is CASTTSPMGYTF.

V usage is TRBV7-9 and J usage is TRBJ2-7; tentatively, D is TRBD1 (6 bases). Germline-derived CDR1 and CDR2 are SEHNR and FQNEAQ (reference sequence). V was trimmed by 5 bases and J by 5 bases, leaving 16 bases between them. The CDR3 runs 14 residues. The CDR3 region is CASSLITGIHEQYF. The CDR3 nucleotides read TGTGCCAGCAGCCTAATTACAGGGATCCACGAGCAGTACTTC.

The chain carries TRBV2 and TRBJ1-1; 8 bases agree with TRBD1. The trim removed 6 bases at V and 1 base at J, leaving 1 base unmatched. Looked up from germline, CDR1 is SNHLY and CDR2 is FYNNEI. The length of the CDR3 is 13 residues. The CDR3 bases are TGTGCCAGCAGGGGACAGGCGAACACTGAAGCTTTCTTT. Encoded protein: CASRGQANTEAFF.

The chain employs TRBV14 and TRBJ1-2; TRBD1 is a possible D gene (6 bases). Trimming pared 1 base from V and 7 bases from J, leaving 13 bases between. Germline CDR1 is SGHDN and CDR2 is FVKESK. The CDR3 extends over 14 amino acids. CDR3 protein: CASSQADWGPGYTF. In nucleotides, the CDR3 is TGTGCCAGCAGCCAAGCGGACTGGGGGCCTGGCTACACCTTC.

The chain uses TRBV20-1 and TRBJ1-2; D gene unclear. V was pared by 2 bases and J by 4 bases, with 5 bases between. Per germline, CDR1 DFQATT and CDR2 SNEGSKA (reference sequence). This CDR3 region has 11 residues. The CDR3 spells CSARQSYGYTF. CDR3 sequence (DNA): TGCAGTGCTAGACAGTCCTATGGCTACACCTTC.

The chain recombines TRBV19 with TRBJ1-1, with D unresolved. V shed 3 bases and J shed 8 bases, with 13 bases lying between them. Germline CDR1 reads LNHDA; CDR2 reads SQIVND (reference sequence). The CDR3 is made up of 13 amino acids. The CDR3 reads CASSMDSVTEAFF. The DNA for the CDR3 is TGTGCCAGTAGTATGGATAGCGTAACGGAAGCTTTCTTT.

This sequence joins TRBV5-1 and TRBJ1-2, with unresolved D. There are 15 residues in the CDR3. Between the trimmed V and J ends, which lost 2 bases and 0 bases, there was a span of 11 bases. Per germline, CDR1 SGHRS and CDR2 YFSETQ. The CDR3: CASSFLQASNYGYTF. CDR3 sequence (DNA): TGCGCCAGCAGCTTCCTGCAGGCTTCTAACTATGGCTACACCTTC.